One sample yielded the 2 T cell receptor beta chains listed below, sequenced in a study of Tregs in tolerant kidney transplant recipients. The assay was immunoSEQ multiplex PCR, and TCRdb's table has in-frame clones only and misses some. This sample has under 4,000 clones, with approximately 83% found just once. This sample comprised Tregs from blood, obtained before the transplant. Every receptor here comes from a human donor who received a combined kidney and bone marrow transplant.

The gene calls are TRBV21-1 and TRBJ1-1; the D call TRBD1 from the table was never checked on the DNA. TRBV21-1 is classified as a pseudogene. The CDR3 sequence is 16 residues long. This CDR3 is CASSKGGGRVASEAFF. The CDR3 nucleotides read TGTGCCAGCAGCAAAGGAGGCGGCAGGGTCGCCTCTGAAGCTTTCTTT.

V and J are TRBV27 and TRBJ1-5, with D perhaps TRBD1 (5 bases). This CDR3 is built from 14 residues. V lost 2 bases and J lost 9, with 14 bases in between. Looked up from germline, CDR1 is MNHEY and CDR2 is SMNVEV (reference sequence). The CDR3: CASSLDSVVGPQHF. CDR3 nucleotides: TGTGCCAGCAGTTTAGACAGCGTGGTGGGGCCCCAGCATTTT.